This record looks at one T cell receptor beta chain sequence and its context. The data stem from a study of T-cell reconstitution after alpha-beta-depleted transplantation in children. The CDR3 is 16 residues long. Germline values: CDR1 MGHRA, CDR2 YSYEKL. V shed 3 bases and J shed 2 bases, with 16 bases lying between them. TCRbeta library preparation incorporated unique molecular identifiers. TCRdb processed the PCR reads anew with MiXCR; each CDR3 protein has one entry. The sample lists about 580,000 distinct CDR3 sequences, 25% to 30% occurring once. This receptor was obtained from a boy younger than two with Wiskott-Aldrich syndrome, due to receive a stem cell transplant. The rearrangement joins TRBV4-1 to TRBJ2-5; perhaps TRBD2 as D (6 bases). Here the sequenced sample was PBMCs, taken before TCRalphabeta/CD19-depleted stem cell transplant. The CDR3 region is CASSHPGLGGQETQYF. As DNA, the CDR3 is TGCGCCAGCAGCCACCCAGGACTTGGGGGGCAAGAGACCCAGTACTTC.